The 16 T cell receptor beta chains below come from one sample, sequenced in a study of blood T cell repertoires in COVID-19. Generated by immunoSEQ multiplex PCR, the TCRdb table keeps only in-frame clones and is missing some. The table shows almost 65,000 clones, with more than 75% occurring only once. The material sequenced was PBMCs or T cells enriched from blood (not recorded which). Receptor source: a middle-aged woman who had recovered from COVID-19.

A note on this clone: Its ends do not fully match the called genes, so a read error is possible. V usage is TRBV4-1 and J usage is TRBJ1-1, with a possible D match to TRBD1 (5 bases). The length of the CDR3 is 15 residues. CDR1 and CDR2 from the germline V gene are MGHRA and YSYEKL. CDR3 bases: TGCGCCAGCAGCCAAGAGGAGGGGCGGGGTCCATCTTACCTATTT. Translated, it gives CASSQEEGRGPSYLF.

This sequence joins TRBV11-3 and TRBJ2-7, with a tentative D call TRBD2 (5 bases). This CDR3 contains 15 residues. The germline V gene encodes CDR1 SGHNT and CDR2 YENEEA. The germline V and J ends were trimmed by 3 bases and 0 bases, with 12 bases remaining between them. The CDR3, as DNA: TGTGCCAGCAGCTTCCGGGGTACCTTCTCCTACGAGCAGTACTTC. This translates into CASSFRGTFSYEQYF.

The J gene is TRBJ2-7, the V gene TRBV6-5, with 8 bases matching TRBD1. V was pared by 0 bases and J by 1 base, with 5 bases of the junction left unmatched. Looked up from germline, CDR1 is MNHEY and CDR2 is SVGAGI. The CDR3 is made up of 16 amino acids. DNA of the CDR3: TGTGCCAGCAGTTACTCGGGGACAGGATTTTCCTACGAGCAGTACTTC. This codes for CASSYSGTGFSYEQYF.

The genes are TRBV5-4 and TRBJ1-6; a weak D match, TRBD1 (6 bases). Germline lookup yields CDR1 SGHNT and CDR2 YYREEE (reference sequence). V was clipped by 4 bases and J by 8 bases, with 13 bases between them. The CDR3 is 14 amino acids. The CDR3 bases are TGTGCCAGCAGCCTAAGACAGGATCATTCACCCCTCCACTTT. It codes for CASSLRQDHSPLHF.

The chain uses TRBV28 and TRBJ2-5, with a possible D match to TRBD2 (6 bases). Trimming removed 3 bases from V and 5 bases from J, with 7 bases in between. The CDR3 covers 12 residues. Germline CDR1 MDHEN, CDR2 SYDVKM. The CDR3 spells CASSFGGETQYF. The CDR3 DNA is TGTGCCAGCAGTTTTGGGGGGGAGACCCAGTACTTC.

The chain links TRBV6-2 or TRBV6-3 to TRBJ1-1; TRBD1 agrees at 12 bases. The CDR3 contains 14 residues. Losses at the gene ends were 4 bases for V and 10 bases for J; bases not matched to a gene: 7. CDR1 MNHEY and CDR2 SVGEGT come from the germline V gene. CDR3 DNA sequence: TGTGCCAGCAGTTCCGGGACAGGGGGCAGGATAGCTTTCTTT. Translated: CASSSGTGGRIAFF.

J is TRBJ1-1 and V is TRBV4-2; the D is unclear. The germline V and J ends were trimmed by 3 bases and 0 bases, with 8 bases remaining between them. Germline V gene data show CDR1 as LGHNA and CDR2 as YNFKEQ. The length of the CDR3 is 14 residues. The CDR3 is CASSQETVNTEAFF. DNA of the CDR3: TGTGCCAGCAGCCAGGAAACAGTGAACACTGAAGCTTTCTTT.

The rearrangement joins TRBV15 to TRBJ2-3; 11 bases agree with TRBD2. The V and J ends lost 4 bases and 1 base, in that order; junction bases with no gene match: 7. CDR1 LNHNV and CDR2 YYDKDF come from the germline V gene (reference sequence). There are 17 residues in the CDR3. The CDR3: CATSTLLAGDRTDTQYF. CDR3 DNA sequence: TGTGCCACCAGCACCTTACTAGCGGGGGATCGCACAGATACGCAGTATTTT.

The chain carries TRBV10-2 and TRBJ1-1; TRBD1 might be the D (6 bases). This CDR3 has 15 amino acids. V lost 8 bases and J 6 bases, leaving 22 bases between the germline ends. Germline lookup yields CDR1 WSHSY and CDR2 SAAADI. As DNA, the CDR3 is TGCGCCAGCCTGTCGGGGGGGCGCGAAGTTTCTGAAGCTTTCTTT. Amino acids: CASLSGGREVSEAFF.

The rearrangement joins TRBV2 to TRBJ2-7; TRBD2 matches at 13 bases. CDR1 and CDR2 (germline): SNHLY, FYNNEI. The junction had 4 bases not matched to a gene; V was cut back by 5 bases and J by 3 bases. This CDR3 spans 15 amino acids. The CDR3 DNA reads as TGTGCCAGCAGTCCACGGACTAGCGGGGGCTACGAGCAGTACTTC. It specifies CASSPRTSGGYEQYF. The full variable domain, with the rest looked up from reference TRBV2 and TRBJ2-7, is EPEVTQTPSHQVTQMGQEVILRCVPISNHLYFYWYRQILGQKVEFLVSFYNNEISEKSEIFDDQFSVERPDGSNFTLKIRSTKLEDSAMYFCASSPRTSGGYEQYFGPGTRLTVT.

V usage is TRBV6-5 and J usage is TRBJ2-7; 8 nucleotides match TRBD2. The V segment lost 7 bases and the J segment 0 bases; nucleotides outside the gene matches: 5. The CDR3 consists of 14 residues. Germline V CDR1 and CDR2: MNHEY, SVGAGI. Here the CDR3 DNA reads TGTGCCAGCATGGTAGCGGGGAACTCCTACGAGCAGTACTTC. This translates into CASMVAGNSYEQYF.

The V and J genes are TRBV5-1 and TRBJ1-1; TRBD1 might be the D (5 bases). CDR1 SGHRS and CDR2 YFSETQ come from the germline V gene. V shed 2 bases and J shed 5 bases, with 13 bases lying between them. This CDR3 has 14 amino acids. The CDR3 protein is CASSFGLGGTEAFF. DNA of the CDR3: TGCGCCAGCAGCTTCGGCCTGGGGGGGACTGAAGCTTTCTTT.

The chain has TRBV4-1 and TRBJ1-2; D is ambiguous. The germline V gene has CDR1 MGHRA and CDR2 YSYEKL. Trimming removed 0 bases at V and 8 bases at J, with 16 bases between. There are 15 residues in the CDR3. In nucleotides, the CDR3 is TGCGCCAGCAGCCAAGATCCCCGGGCAGGAGGAGGCTACACCTTC. As protein: CASSQDPRAGGGYTF.

In its sample, this clone ranks as hyperexpanded. The chain recombines TRBV7-9 with TRBJ1-2; D may be TRBD1 (6 bases). The V end lost 1 base, the J end lost 6 bases, and 18 bases lay between the germline ends. The CDR3 is 16 amino acids. Germline CDR1 SEHNR, CDR2 FQNEAQ (reference sequence). Written as DNA, the CDR3 is TGTGCCAGCAGCTTAGTAGGTGGGGCAGGGGAGAATGGCTACACCTTC. Residues: CASSLVGGAGENGYTF.

This clone was found once. This chain uses TRBV7-7 with TRBJ2-7; D is uncertain. This CDR3 spans 13 amino acids. CDR1 is SSHAT and CDR2 is FNYEAQ in the germline V gene (reference sequence). V was pared by 5 bases and J by 5 bases, with 13 bases between. The CDR3 sequence: CASSVGLKDEQYF. In DNA form, the CDR3 reads TGTGCCAGCAGCGTAGGGCTTAAAGACGAGCAGTACTTC.

This clone was seen only a few times. This rearrangement joins TRBV18 to TRBJ2-7; D is unclear. The CDR3 covers 14 residues. V was shortened by 1 base and J by 6 bases, with 13 bases between the two germline ends. Germline V lookup: CDR1 KGHSH, CDR2 LQKENI. Written as DNA, the CDR3 is TGTGCCAGCTCACCACGAGACCTCCAGGCCGAGCAGTACTTC. This codes for CASSPRDLQAEQYF.